Included here is one TCR beta chain sequence, with context. Germline V CDR1 and CDR2: SGHAT, FQNNGV. Trimming removed 2 bases from V and 2 bases from J, with 13 bases in between. The CDR3 contains 16 residues. The sample belongs to a study of blood T cell repertoires in COVID-19. Looking at the study overall: Sites across the United States, Italy and Spain contributed samples from acute and convalescent COVID-19. Sample material is recorded as cDNA or gDNA derived from T cells, B-cell-depleted T cells, or PBMCs.

In the original analysis: The authors estimated nucleated cell counts from reference gene primer amplification. Sequenced by immunoSEQ multiplex PCR; TCRdb stores in-frame clones only, minus some. Clone size and V and J calls were adopted from that table, with D and trimming inferred from the DNA. The table has approximately 670,000 clones, over 80% seen once. The TCR was taken from a woman between 18 and 30 years old with acute or convalescent COVID-19. This rearrangement joins TRBV11-2 to TRBJ1-3; D not certain. The source material was peripheral blood. For the CDR3, the DNA is TGTGCCAGCAGCTTATCGGGAGCCGGAGCTGGAAACACCATATATTTT. Translating gives CASSLSGAGAGNTIYF.